This passage covers 2 T cell receptor beta chains from one sample sequenced in a study of OX40 agonist ivuxolimab in advanced cancers. Sequencing used immunoSEQ multiplex PCR; TCRdb keeps in-frame clones, though not all of them. This table holds 85,000 to 120,000 clones, just over 90% found once. The sample was CD4+ or CD8+ T cells sorted from blood, taken in a trial of the OX40 agonist ivuxolimab. The receptors were sampled from an adult with an advanced solid tumor such as melanoma, head and neck, liver or kidney cancer.

This clone was seen only a few times. The chain is built from TRBV19 and TRBJ2-3; D ambiguous. CDR3 length: 13 amino acids. V was clipped by 1 base and J by 5 bases, with 7 bases between them. Germline V gives CDR1 LNHDA, CDR2 SQIVND (reference sequence). CDR3 DNA: TGTGCCAGTAGTATAGGGCTTAGAGATACGCAGTATTTT. Its translation: CASSIGLRDTQYF.

This clone was picked up a small number of times. The chain joins TRBV4-3 to TRBJ2-7; no firm D call. The V gene's germline CDR1 is LGHNA and CDR2 YSLEER. Trimming left V 0 bases short and J 0 bases short, with 9 bases between. The CDR3 runs to 15 residues. CDR3 bases: TGCGCCAGCAGCCAAGAGGCCGGCCACTCCTACGAGCAGTACTTC. Protein product: CASSQEAGHSYEQYF.